This TCR beta chain was sequenced during a study of monozygotic twins with inflammatory bowel disease. Notes on the study in general: Compared with healthy co-twins, IBD patients showed reduced TCRbeta repertoire diversity by inverse Simpson.

Whole blood served as the source of total RNA, and no T cell sorting took place. Through template switching, UMIs that included a 6-nucleotide sample barcode were added. TCRdb reprocessed the 5' RACE reads; each CDR3 protein has one entry and no DNA is given. The table counts a few hundred thousand distinct CDR3 sequences; 5.6% lies in the top ten. Points on this clonotype: Its target is unknown.

This CDR3 is built from 18 residues. CDR1 and CDR2 (germline): MNHEY, SVGEGT. The TCR comes from a human donor with ulcerative colitis or Crohn's disease, or a healthy co-twin of an affected twin (not recorded which). Sequencing was done on a sample of blood. The chain links TRBV6-2 or TRBV6-3 to TRBJ1-5; TCRdb's D gene call, TRBD1, goes unchecked for lack of DNA. CDR3 sequence reads: CASRGQGAGGNRNQPQHF.